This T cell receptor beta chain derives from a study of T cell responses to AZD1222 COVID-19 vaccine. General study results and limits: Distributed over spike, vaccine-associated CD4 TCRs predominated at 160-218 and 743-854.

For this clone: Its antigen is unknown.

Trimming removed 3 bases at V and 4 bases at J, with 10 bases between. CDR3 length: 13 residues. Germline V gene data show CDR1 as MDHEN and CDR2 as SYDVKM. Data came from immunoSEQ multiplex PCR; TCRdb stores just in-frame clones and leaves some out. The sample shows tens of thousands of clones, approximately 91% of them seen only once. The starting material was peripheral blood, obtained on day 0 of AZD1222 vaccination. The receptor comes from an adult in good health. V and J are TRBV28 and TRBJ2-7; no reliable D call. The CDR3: CASSLESRYEQYF. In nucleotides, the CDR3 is TGTGCCAGCAGTTTGGAAAGTCGTTACGAGCAGTACTTC.